This passage covers 30 T cell receptor beta chains from one sample sequenced in a study of shared clonotypes between healthy human individuals. The data were produced by immunoSEQ multiplex PCR, yet TCRdb's version contains in-frame clones alone and is incomplete. The sample lists approximately 500,000 clones, 90% to 96% seen once, with approximately 0.062% in the top ten. Sequencing used naive CD4+ T cells sorted from blood. Subset denoted: CD45RA+ positively selected. These TCRs come from a woman under 40 in good health.

The rearrangement links TRBV5-5 to TRBJ2-3; unclear D gene. Germline V gene data show CDR1 as SGHKS and CDR2 as YYEKEE (reference sequence). Between the trimmed V and J ends, which lost 2 bases and 4 bases, there was a span of 17 bases. The CDR3 consists of 16 residues. Here the CDR3 reads CASSFVAGAVPDTQYF. Here the CDR3 DNA reads TGTGCCAGCAGCTTCGTGGCCGGAGCCGTCCCAGATACGCAGTATTTT.

V gene TRBV6-1 combines with J gene TRBJ1-2, with TRBD1 identical over 11 bases. The ends lost 4 bases at V and 9 bases at J; junction bases unmatched: 13. The CDR3 contains 16 residues. Germline V CDR1 and CDR2: MNHNS, SASEGT. CDR3 nucleotide sequence: TGTGCCAGCAGTGCTGGGACAGGGGGTCTGGTGGGGAGCTACACCTTC. This encodes CASSAGTGGLVGSYTF.

This chain uses TRBV6-5 with TRBJ1-3; no clear D. The V end lost 0 bases, the J end lost 5 bases, and 8 bases lay between the germline ends. Germline CDR1 is MNHEY and CDR2 is SVGAGI. The length of the CDR3 is 14 residues. This CDR3 reads CASSYSRARNTIYF. The CDR3 DNA reads TGTGCCAGCAGTTACTCGAGGGCAAGAAACACCATATATTTT.

The gene calls are TRBV7-9 and TRBJ2-7; no clear D. This CDR3 has 12 amino acids. Trimming removed 0 bases at V and 9 bases at J, with 9 bases between. Germline V gene sequence: CDR1 SEHNR, CDR2 FQNEAQ (reference sequence). The CDR3 DNA follows: TGTGCCAGCAGCTTAGCTAGCCTCGGGCAGTACTTC. It yields the protein CASSLASLGQYF.

The CDR3 DNA follows: TGTGCCAGCAGTGAAGGGGTTGGTTCGGGATACGAGCAGTACTTC. It yields the protein CASSEGVGSGYEQYF. The genes are TRBV6-1 and TRBJ2-7; D possibly corresponds to TRBD2 (5 bases). The germline CDR1 and CDR2 sequences are MNHNS and SASEGT. The CDR3 totals 15 residues. Trimming took off 1 base at V and 4 bases at J, with 14 bases between the two ends.

The V gene is TRBV19, the J gene TRBJ1-2; 8 nucleotides align to TRBD1. The CDR3 loop spans 16 amino acids. Germline CDR1 is LNHDA and CDR2 is SQIVND (reference sequence). V lost 3 bases, J lost 4 bases, and 10 bases stayed unmatched. For the CDR3, the DNA is TGTGCCAGTAGTATGGGGACAGGTACTAACGCCTATGGCTACACCTTC. Protein sequence: CASSMGTGTNAYGYTF.

This clone was found once. This chain connects TRBV2 to TRBJ2-3; 11 bases line up with TRBD2. The length of the CDR3 is 15 residues. Germline CDR1 is SNHLY and CDR2 is FYNNEI. J lost 2 bases, V lost 6 bases, and 4 bases had no gene match. CDR3 amino acids: CASRRLAGNTDTQYF. CDR3 DNA: TGTGCCAGCAGGCGACTAGCGGGGAACACAGATACGCAGTATTTT.

The chain uses TRBV7-9 and TRBJ1-2; D is ambiguous. V lost 4 bases and J 2 bases, leaving 8 bases between the germline ends. This CDR3 has 13 amino acids. The germline CDR1 and CDR2 sequences are SEHNR and FQNEAQ (reference sequence). The chain's CDR3 is CASSWQTNYGYTF. CDR3 coding DNA: TGTGCCAGCAGCTGGCAGACAAACTATGGCTACACCTTC.

The chain carries TRBV11-1 and TRBJ2-7; tentatively, D is TRBD1 (5 bases). Germline V CDR1 and CDR2: SGHAT, FQDESV (reference sequence). The CDR3 is 15 residues long. V lost 4 bases, J lost 3 bases, and 16 bases lay in between. The CDR3, as DNA: TGTGCCAGCAGCTCGACAGCCTCCAACATCTACGAGCAGTACTTC. This gives the protein CASSSTASNIYEQYF. The full variable domain, in which reference TRBV11-1 and TRBJ2-7 provide the parts outside the CDR3, is EAEVAQSPRYKITEKSQAVAFWCDPISGHATLYWYRQILGQGPELLVQFQDESVVDDSQLPKDRFSAERLKGVDSTLKIQPAELGDSAMYLCASSSTASNIYEQYFGPGTRLTVT.

This chain connects TRBV19 to TRBJ2-1, with 7 bases aligning to TRBD1. The CDR3 spans 17 residues. V dropped 6 bases and J dropped 6; count of bases not matched to a gene: 17. Germline values: CDR1 LNHDA, CDR2 SQIVND (reference sequence). The chain's CDR3 is CASSQNQGTVIPNEQFF. The CDR3 DNA reads as TGTGCCAGTAGCCAGAATCAAGGGACAGTCATACCCAATGAGCAGTTCTTC.

This chain uses TRBV5-1 with TRBJ2-1; no reliable D call. CDR1 is SGHRS, CDR2 YFSETQ, per germline. V shed 6 bases and J shed 9 bases, with 16 bases lying between them. This CDR3 is built from 13 residues. The CDR3 loop is CASTRTNGGEQFF. DNA of the CDR3: TGCGCCAGCACCCGAACTAACGGCGGTGAGCAGTTCTTC.

The chain carries TRBV28 and TRBJ1-2, with 9 bases matching TRBD1. Germline-derived CDR1 and CDR2 are MDHEN and SYDVKM. Trimming cost V 5 bases and J 8 bases; bases outside gene matches: 3. This CDR3 has 12 residues. This chain's CDR3 is CASSRDRGGYTF. The DNA for the CDR3 is TGTGCCAGCAGTCGCGACAGGGGGGGCTACACCTTC.

V is TRBV19 and J is TRBJ2-1; 13 bases fit TRBD2. The CDR3 has 15 residues. Germline V gene sequence: CDR1 LNHDA, CDR2 SQIVND (reference sequence). V lost 7 bases and J lost 8; bases outside the gene matches: 8. CDR3 residues: CASTGGLAGIHEQFF. The DNA for the CDR3 is TGTGCCAGTACCGGGGGACTAGCGGGAATTCATGAGCAGTTCTTC.

This chain connects TRBV7-9 to TRBJ2-1; 7 nucleotides match TRBD2. Germline V gene data show CDR1 as SEHNR and CDR2 as FQNEAQ (reference sequence). The CDR3 contains 14 residues. V was pared by 2 bases and J by 9 bases, with 7 bases of the junction left unmatched. The CDR3 nucleotides read TGTGCCAGCAGCTTAATTAGCGGGCCGGGTGAGCAGTTCTTC. Its protein product is CASSLISGPGEQFF.

The chain is built from TRBV5-1 and TRBJ1-3, with D uncertain. The CDR3 sequence is 15 residues long. Germline V gives CDR1 SGHRS, CDR2 YFSETQ. V lost 4 bases and J lost 0, with 11 bases in between. In DNA form, the CDR3 reads TGCGCCAGCAGCACCGGTGACCCCTCTGGAAACACCATATATTTT. It codes for CASSTGDPSGNTIYF.

This clone came up once. The chain links TRBV5-4 to TRBJ2-6; 10 bases are shared with TRBD1. The CDR3 consists of 20 residues. The V gene end was trimmed by 3 bases and the J gene end by 2 bases; junction bases not matched to a gene: 14. Per the germline V gene, CDR1 is SGHNT and CDR2 is YYREEE (reference sequence). This CDR3 is CASSYDLGQGVSTGANVLTF. The CDR3 nucleotides read TGTGCCAGCAGCTATGACCTCGGACAGGGGGTTAGCACTGGGGCCAACGTCCTGACTTTC.

The chain combines TRBV30 with TRBJ2-1; a possible D gene is TRBD2 (6 bases). The CDR3 length is 13 residues. V gave up 5 bases and J gave up 4 bases, with 12 bases separating them. Germline-derived CDR1 and CDR2 are GTSNPN and SVGIG (reference sequence). CDR3 loop: CAWSRDPYNEQFF. In DNA form, the CDR3 reads TGTGCCTGGTCGCGGGACCCTTACAATGAGCAGTTCTTC.

This chain connects TRBV27 to TRBJ1-2; D may be TRBD1 (5 bases). Trimming left V 1 base short and J 8 bases short, with 11 bases between. CDR1 is MNHEY, CDR2 SMNVEV, per germline (reference sequence). The CDR3 covers 13 residues. The CDR3 spells CASSLLGAGGYTF. CDR3 nucleotides: TGTGCCAGCAGTTTATTAGGGGCGGGCGGCTACACCTTC.

The chain uses TRBV4-1 and TRBJ2-5; the D is unclear. Germline CDR1 and CDR2: MGHRA and YSYEKL. The germline V and J ends were trimmed by 3 bases and 5 bases, with 10 bases remaining between them. CDR3 length: 13 residues. DNA for the CDR3: TGCGCCAGCAGCCAGGGCGTCTGGGAGACCCAGTACTTC. It encodes CASSQGVWETQYF.

The J gene is TRBJ2-7, the V gene TRBV4-1; 8 bases line up with TRBD2. CDR1 MGHRA and CDR2 YSYEKL come from the germline V gene. CDR3 length equals 19 residues. V lost 2 bases, J lost 1 base, and 16 bases stayed unmatched. The CDR3 DNA reads TGCGCCAGCAGCCAACTCGTATCTGGTGTGGTAGCGGGGTCCTACGAGCAGTACTTC. Amino acids: CASSQLVSGVVAGSYEQYF.

In regard to this clone: At one of its ends the junction is not consistent with the germline gene, which may arise from a read error. The rearrangement joins TRBV6-5 to TRBJ1-2; tentatively, D is TRBD1 (5 bases). This CDR3 has 15 amino acids. Germline CDR1 reads MNHEY; CDR2 reads SVGAGI. The CDR3 region is CASSYGVDSGYGSTF. Written as DNA, the CDR3 is TGTGCCAGCAGTTACGGGGTCGACAGCGGTTATGGCTCCACCTTC.

With regard to this clone: Distinct nucleotide sequences in the sample also encode this CDR3. The V gene is TRBV6-5, the J gene TRBJ2-5; D is perhaps TRBD2 (6 bases). TRBJ2-7 explains the end of the DNA better; the J call may be wrong. The V gene's germline CDR1 is MNHEY and CDR2 SVGAGI. The CDR3 is 14 residues long. The CDR3 region is CASSYGQGGYEQYF. CDR3 nucleotides: TGTGCCAGCAGTTACGGGCAGGGAGGTTACGAGCAGTACTTC.

The V and J genes are TRBV29-1 and TRBJ1-3, with TRBD1 matching 9 bases. This CDR3 spans 14 amino acids. CDR1 is SQVTM, CDR2 ANQGSEA, per germline. V dropped 6 bases and J dropped 3; count of bases not matched to a gene: 6. This CDR3 is CSVGGQGGGNTIYF. In nucleotides, the CDR3 is TGCAGCGTCGGGGGACAGGGTGGTGGAAACACCATATATTTT.

The genes are TRBV5-1 and TRBJ1-1, with D perhaps matching TRBD1 (6 bases). Germline assignment: CDR1 SGHRS and CDR2 YFSETQ. This CDR3 region has 15 residues. V dropped 2 bases and J dropped 4 bases, with 15 bases sitting between them. DNA for the CDR3: TGCGCCAGCAGCTTCGGGGGCCAGGGAGTCACTGAAGCTTTCTTT. It translates to CASSFGGQGVTEAFF. The whole variable domain, remainder taken from reference TRBV5-1 and TRBJ1-1, is KAGVTQTPRYLIKTRGQQVTLSCSPISGHRSVSWYQQTPGQGLQFLFEYFSETQRNKGNFPGRFSGRQFSNSRSEMNVSTLELGDSALYLCASSFGGQGVTEAFFGQGTRLTVV.

The V and J genes are TRBV9 and TRBJ2-2; TRBD2 matches 13 bases. The V gene's germline CDR1 is SGDLS and CDR2 YYNGEE. The V and J ends lost 0 bases and 4 bases, in that order; junction bases with no gene match: 6. The CDR3 totals 18 residues. In nucleotides, the CDR3 is TGTGCCAGCAGCGTAGGAGAACTAGCGGGAGGGCCCACCGGGGAGCTGTTTTTT. Its translation is CASSVGELAGGPTGELFF. The full variable domain, in which reference TRBV9 and TRBJ2-2 provide the parts outside the CDR3, is DSGVTQTPKHLITATGQRVTLRCSPRSGDLSVYWYQQSLDQGLQFLIQYYNGEERAKGNILERFSAQQFPDLHSELNLSSLELGDSALYFCASSVGELAGGPTGELFFGEGSRLTVL.

The rearrangement uses TRBV5-4 and TRBJ2-7; the D gene is possibly TRBD2 (5 bases). The CDR3 has 15 amino acids. V gave up 0 bases and J gave up 0 bases, with 10 bases separating them. Per the germline V gene, CDR1 is SGHNT and CDR2 is YYREEE (reference sequence). DNA of the CDR3: TGTGCCAGCAGCTTGGGCGGGTTGAGCTCCTACGAGCAGTACTTC. Its protein product is CASSLGGLSSYEQYF.

This clone was counted a single time. The chain combines TRBV2 with TRBJ2-7; perhaps TRBD1 as D (7 bases). Germline V gene sequence: CDR1 SNHLY, CDR2 FYNNEI. The ends were cut back, 9 bases at V and 7 bases at J, with 16 bases in the middle. The CDR3 has 12 residues. The CDR3 spells CASRQGGVEQYF. CDR3 nucleotide sequence: TGTGCCAGTAGGCAGGGGGGTGTGGAGCAGTACTTC.

This sequence joins TRBV28 and TRBJ1-2; no clear D. Germline CDR1 MDHEN, CDR2 SYDVKM. Between the trimmed V and J ends, which lost 7 bases and 4 bases, there was a span of 7 bases. The CDR3 is 11 residues long. The CDR3 region is CASTAGYGYTF. The CDR3 DNA reads as TGTGCCAGCACAGCGGGCTATGGCTACACCTTC.

V is TRBV29-1 and J is TRBJ2-2, with 7 nucleotides matching TRBD1. The V segment lost 1 base and the J segment 7 bases; nucleotides outside the gene matches: 6. The CDR3 contains 14 residues. The germline V gene has CDR1 SQVTM and CDR2 ANQGSEA. CDR3 coding DNA: TGCAGCGTTGAAGTTCAGGGGGAAGGCGGGGAGCTGTTTTTT. Translating gives CSVEVQGEGGELFF.

CDR3 region: CASSGGQGEQPQHF. The CDR3 DNA follows: TGTGCCAGCAGCGGGGGACAGGGTGAACAGCCCCAGCATTTT. This sequence joins TRBV5-8 and TRBJ1-5, with 9 bases aligning to TRBD1. Germline V lookup: CDR1 SGHTS, CDR2 YDEGEE. Germline trimming cut 4 bases from V and 7 bases from J; bases unmatched to any gene: 6. There are 14 residues in the CDR3.